The table lists the clone carrying this T cell receptor beta chain with a few counts. Its specificity is unknown. The entry originates in a study of tissue T cells after allogeneic stem cell transplantation. Autopsy tissues included GI tract, liver, skin and lymphoid organs. Findings and caveats of the study: The patient cohort was small and clinically heterogeneous, with limited sampling depth. Across patients, clones rarely overlapped, yet motif clusters were shared tissue-specifically.

The germline gives CDR1 MDHEN, CDR2 SYDVKM. This CDR3 is built from 14 residues. Trimming left V 5 bases short and J 4 bases short, with 12 bases between. Sequencing of TCRbeta CDR3 at survey depth gave sequences and template counts. TCRdb's copy holds only in-frame clones and misses some; the assay was immunoSEQ multiplex PCR. The table shows about 4,700 clones, with 69% occurring only once. The rearrangement joins TRBV28 to TRBJ2-1; D possibly uses TRBD1 or TRBD2 (5 bases each). This material consisted of duodenal tissue, taken at autopsy. The source is a female patient between 18 and 50 years old with steroid-refractory graft-versus-host disease after an allogeneic stem cell transplant. Some T cells may be supplied by the graft donor. Written as DNA, the CDR3 is TGTGCCAGCAGTGGGACCCTCACTTACAATGAGCAGTTCTTC. Amino acid sequence: CASSGTLTYNEQFF.